These T cell receptor beta chains were read from a single sample in a study of CD8 T cells in Susac syndrome. TCRdb redid the calling of the immunoSEQ multiplex PCR reads with MiXCR, one entry per CDR3 protein. The table includes about 150,000 distinct CDR3 sequences, approximately 93% detected once. Material for sequencing was CD8+ T cells from PBMCs. Every receptor here comes from a human donor with multiple sclerosis. Each CDR3 is given with its conserved first and last residue. Fields, in order: D gene, clone size, J gene, V gene, CDR3 DNA, CDR3 protein. The D gene is left open where the match is weak. Rows may omit the clone size; those that give it use once, few, many or a size class.

>.|.|TRBJ1-2|TRBV9
TGTGCCAGCAGCGTATCAAAAATCCGGGCAGGGGACTATGGCTACACCTTC
CASSVSKIRAGDYGYTF
>TRBD2|.|TRBJ2-3|TRBV30
TGTGCCTGGAGTGTAGGCGGGGGGTACACAGATACGCAGTATTTT
CAWSVGGGYTDTQYF
>TRBD2|.|TRBJ2-7|TRBV3-1
TGTGCCAGCAGCCGAGCGCGGGGGGGCCGTAGGGAGCAGTACTTC
CASSRARGGRREQYF
>.|.|TRBJ1-1|TRBV6-6
TGTGCCAGCAGTTACGTAGACAACACTGAAGCTTTCTTT
CASSYVDNTEAFF
>.|.|TRBJ1-2|TRBV29-1
TGCAGCGTACCGGACAACTCTGGCTACACCTTC
CSVPDNSGYTF
>.|.|TRBJ1-2|TRBV3-1
TGTGCCAGCAGCCAAGTGTCGGGAGTTAACTATGGCTACACCTTC
CASSQVSGVNYGYTF
>.|.|TRBJ2-1|TRBV15
TGTGCCGCCGGGACTCAGCCCTCCTACAATGAGCAGTTCTTC
CAAGTQPSYNEQFF
>.|.|TRBJ2-3|TRBV7-2
TGTGCCAGCAGCTACTTTGGGGGGCCTACAGATACGCAGTATTTT
CASSYFGGPTDTQYF
>TRBD1|.|TRBJ1-2|TRBV10-2
TGCGCCAGCATGGGGTCCGGGACAGGGGTCGACTATGGCTACACCTTC
CASMGSGTGVDYGYTF
>.|once|TRBJ2-3|TRBV27
TGTGCCAGCAGTTCACAGGAAGACGTATCCACAGATACGCAGTATTTT
CASSSQEDVSTDTQYF
>.|.|TRBJ2-3|TRBV9
TGTGCCAGCAGCGTAGCTACGGTCCACACAGATACGCAGTATTTT
CASSVATVHTDTQYF
>.|.|TRBJ2-6|TRBV4-1
TGCGCCAGCAGCCGAGGCCCAATAACCGGGACGGACCCATCTGGGGCCAACGTCCTGACTTTC
CASSRGPITGTDPSGANVLTF
>.|once|TRBJ1-3|TRBV20-1
TGCAGTGCTAGAGGAAGCAGGGAAAACACCATATATTTT
CSARGSRENTIYF
>.|.|TRBJ2-1|TRBV12-5
TGTGCTAGTGGCCCGGAGGCGTCAGGGACGTTGGATGAGCAGTTCTTC
CASGPEASGTLDEQFF
>TRBD2|.|TRBJ2-3|TRBV7-6
TGTGCCAGCAGCCTCTTCGGACTAGCGGGTACAGATACGCAGTATTTT
CASSLFGLAGTDTQYF
>.|.|TRBJ2-7|TRBV29-1
TGCAGCGTGCCGTGGGGGGCCTACGAGCAGTACTTC
CSVPWGAYEQYF
>.|.|TRBJ1-1|TRBV12-3/TRBV12-4
TGTGCCAGCAGTTTAAGCAGGGTCTCTGAAGCTTTCTTT
CASSLSRVSEAFF
>TRBD1|.|TRBJ1-2|TRBV9
TGTGCCAGCAGCCCCCGACAGGGCCCAAGCTATGGCTACACCTTC
CASSPRQGPSYGYTF
>TRBD1|.|TRBJ2-7|TRBV28
TGTGCCAGCAGTCCAGCAGCCGGGACAGGGATTCTCTACGAGCAGTACTTC
CASSPAAGTGILYEQYF
>.|.|TRBJ1-2|TRBV14
TGTGCCAGCAGCCAGGACCACCTGCAACGGCGCTCCTTGGTGGGCTACACCTTC
CASSQDHLQRRSLVGYTF
>.|.|TRBJ1-5|TRBV15
TGTGCCACCAGCAGATCCGGGGGCAGGGCGGGCAATCAGCCCCAGCATTTT
CATSRSGGRAGNQPQHF
>.|.|TRBJ2-3|TRBV20-1
TGCAGTGCTAGAGAAATCGGCCTTTGGGGCGCAGATACGCAGTATTTT
CSAREIGLWGADTQYF
>.|.|TRBJ2-3|TRBV4-1
TGCGCCAGCAGCTCAACCGGGACCCAGATGTATTTT
CASSSTGTQMYF
>TRBD1|.|TRBJ2-3|TRBV13
TGTGCCAGCAGCGCGGACCGGACAGGGGACGCAGGAGATACGCAGTATTTT
CASSADRTGDAGDTQYF
>TRBD1|few|TRBJ1-1|TRBV27
TGTGCCAGCAGTTTAGCAGGGGGTAACACTGAAGCTTTCTTT
CASSLAGGNTEAFF
>.|.|TRBJ1-2|TRBV9
TGTGCCAGCAGCGTGGGGGGTTCCAACTATGGCTACACCTTC
CASSVGGSNYGYTF
>TRBD1|.|TRBJ1-1|TRBV20-1
TGCAGTGCTAGAGTTTCACGAAGGGGGCAAGCTTTCTTT
CSARVSRRGQAFF
>.|.|TRBJ1-1|TRBV7-9
TGTGCCAGCAGCCCGCAGTGGGCAGCTACGAACACTGAAGCTTTCTTT
CASSPQWAATNTEAFF
>.|.|TRBJ2-3|TRBV29-1
TGCAGCGTTGAGACAGGAGATGCCACAGATACGCAGTATTTT
CSVETGDATDTQYF
>.|.|TRBJ1-6|TRBV2
TGTGCCAGCAGCGCGTACTATTCACCCCTCCACTTT
CASSAYYSPLHF
>.|.|TRBJ2-6|TRBV15
TGTGCCACCAGCGGACAACGGATCTCTGGGGCCAACGTCCTGACTTTC
CATSGQRISGANVLTF
>TRBD1|.|TRBJ2-7|TRBV29-1
TGCAGCGTTGAAGCGGAGGGACAGGGCATCTCCTACGAGCAGTACTTC
CSVEAEGQGISYEQYF
>.|.|TRBJ1-1|TRBV2
TGTGCCCGCGAAAGCGGGGAGTTGAACACTGAAGCTTTCTTT
CARESGELNTEAFF
>.|few|TRBJ1-1|TRBV4-1
TGCGCCAGCAGCCAAGTCCAGACGAACACTGAAGCTTTCTTT
CASSQVQTNTEAFF
>TRBD2|.|TRBJ2-7|TRBV20-1
TGCAGTGCTAGAGATTCTTTAGCGGGGGGGCCCTACGAGCAGTACTTC
CSARDSLAGGPYEQYF
>TRBD1|once|TRBJ1-2|TRBV9
TGTGCCAGCAGCGTAGGAAGGGACAGCGCTAACTATGGCTACACCTTC
CASSVGRDSANYGYTF
>.|.|TRBJ1-1|TRBV30
TGTGCCTGGAGTGTAGGGGTTGCCGCTGAAGCTTTCTTT
CAWSVGVAAEAFF
>TRBD1|.|TRBJ2-7|TRBV25-1
TGTGCCAGCAGTGAGCCGGGACAGGGCGGGTACGAGCAGTACTTC
CASSEPGQGGYEQYF
>.|.|TRBJ1-5|TRBV6-1
TGTGCCAGCAGTGAAGCTCTTGACAGTTTTAATCAGCCCCAGCATTTT
CASSEALDSFNQPQHF
>TRBD1|.|TRBJ2-5|TRBV2
TGTGCCATTTCTTCCGGGACAGGGGGCGAAGAGACCCAGTACTTC
CAISSGTGGEETQYF
>.|.|TRBJ1-5|TRBV7-9
TGTGCCAGCAGCACCGGCGGGGTAGGTCAGCCCCAGCATTTT
CASSTGGVGQPQHF
>.|.|TRBJ2-7|TRBV23-1
TGCGCCAGCAGTCACCACGAGCAGTACTTC
CASSHHEQYF
>.|.|TRBJ2-5|TRBV7-8
TGTGCCAGCAGCTTCAACCTCCAGGGGAACCAAGAGACCCAGTACTTC
CASSFNLQGNQETQYF
>TRBD1|.|TRBJ2-3|TRBV11-3
TGTGCCAGCAGCTTCGAGGGACAGAGAAACACAGATACGCAGTATTTT
CASSFEGQRNTDTQYF
>.|.|TRBJ2-2|TRBV4-1
TGCGCCAGCAGCCAAGCAGGGAACACCGGGGAGCTGTTTTTT
CASSQAGNTGELFF
>.|.|TRBJ1-1|TRBV20-1
TGCAGTGCCAATAGGTTGGGGGGGCCTGAAGCTTTCTTT
CSANRLGGPEAFF
>.|.|TRBJ1-5|TRBV27
TGTGCCAGCAGTCCCGAGGCCAGGGAGGGCTTACTTAGCAATCAGCCCCAGCATTTT
CASSPEAREGLLSNQPQHF
>TRBD1|once|TRBJ2-7|TRBV15
TGTGCCACAGACCCGGGACAGGGGGTCGGGGAGCAGTACTTC
CATDPGQGVGEQYF